This T cell receptor beta chain stems from a study of molecular identifiers for immune sequencing clone quantification. Notes on the study in general: Jurkat TCR RNA that was spiked in from one cell was reportedly detectable among around 1 million naive cells. Whereas naive cells kept under 1% of molecules in clones above 20 RNA copies, such clones held over 99% in effectors.

Comment on this clonotype: Its specificity is not known. A much larger clone sits a single nucleotide away, making a read error possible.

The CDR3 spans 13 residues. The germline gives CDR1 MNHEY, CDR2 SMNVEV (reference sequence). Using 10%, 30% or 50% RNA, naive CD8 libraries were derived from approximately 20,000 to 1,000,000 sorted cells. Naive CD8 T cells, phenotype CD8+CD4-CCR7+CD45RA+, were sorted. A single record per CDR3 protein comes from TCRdb applying MiXCR to the PCR reads. The sample lists about half a million distinct CDR3 sequences, around 23% occurring once. This clonotype was sampled from a human donor in good health. Some libraries in this study had Jurkat cell RNA spiked in. V and J are TRBV27 and TRBJ2-5; D could derive from TRBD1 or TRBD2 (6 bases each). The better agreement between TRBJ2-1 and the DNA end casts doubt on the J call. The sample consisted of naive CD8+ T cells from blood, with Jurkat cell RNA spiked in. The subset here: FACS-sorted CD8+CD4-CCR7+CD45RA+ naive T cells. CDR3 protein: CASSPGAQETQFF. The CDR3 DNA sequence: TGTGCCAGCAGTCCGGGGGCCCAAGAGACCCAGTTCTTC.